Listed here are 11 T cell receptor beta chains from one sample, sequenced in a study of Tregs in tolerant kidney transplant recipients. Recipients received nonmyeloablative bone marrow transplants from related graft donors, with transient mixed chimerism. Clones were sequenced by immunoSEQ multiplex PCR, and TCRdb holds only the in-frame ones, with some missing. The sample data list about 15,000 clones. The input for sequencing was CD4+ T cells from blood (PBMCs), taken 12 months after the transplant. The receptors come from a human patient who received a combined kidney and bone marrow transplant. The graft donor may have contributed some T cells.

In regard to this clone: The CDR3 end is not reached by the read, which stops 3 residues before it; the germline J gene fills it in. The V and J genes are TRBV7-2 and TRBJ2-7; 8 bases are shared with TRBD1. The V gene's germline CDR1 is SGHTA and CDR2 FQGNSA. The length of the CDR3 is 14 residues. The ends lost 5 bases at V and 6 bases at J; junction bases unmatched: 9. This CDR3 reads CASSRRDRNSEQYF. The sequenced part of the CDR3 DNA is TGTGCCAGCAGCAGGAGGGACAGGAATTCCGAG. The full variable domain, in which reference TRBV7-2 and TRBJ2-7 provide the parts outside the CDR3, is GAGVSQSPSNKVTEKGKDVELRCDPISGHTALYWYRQSLGQGLEFLIYFQGNSAPDKSGLPSDRFSAERTGGSVSTLTIQRTQQEDSAVYLCASSRRDRNSEQYFGPGTRLTVT.

Remarks on this clone: Sequencing ends 3 residues short of the CDR3 end; the germline J gene provides the rest. V gene TRBV7-6 combines with J gene TRBJ2-3; TRBD2 matches 11 bases. In germline, CDR1 is SGHVS, CDR2 FNYEAQ. The CDR3 runs to 16 residues. V was clipped by 6 bases and J by 0 bases; unmatched bases: 5. The covered CDR3 bases are TGTGCCAGCAGGCAAACTAGCGGGGGTAGCACAGATACG. It codes for CASRQTSGGSTDT. The full CDR3 is CASRQTSGGSTDTQYF.

To note about this clone: The read falls 3 residues short of the CDR3 end, and the missing part is taken from the germline J gene. The chain employs TRBV2 and TRBJ1-6, with D perhaps matching TRBD1 (5 bases). V lost 2 bases to trimming and J lost 3 bases, with 17 bases between them. The CDR3 has 18 residues. Germline lookup yields CDR1 SNHLY and CDR2 FYNNEI. The DNA read from the CDR3 is TGTGCCAGCAGTGAACGGGGGTCCCAATTCCTCTATAATTCACCC. It encodes CASSERGSQFLYNSP. The complete CDR3 sequence is CASSERGSQFLYNSPLHF. Complete variable domain (other parts from reference TRBV2 and TRBJ1-6): EPEVTQTPSHQVTQMGQEVILRCVPISNHLYFYWYRQILGQKVEFLVSFYNNEISEKSEIFDDQFSVERPDGSNFTLKIRSTKLEDSAMYFCASSERGSQFLYNSPLHFGNGTRLTVT.

As regards this clone: Coverage ceases 3 residues before the CDR3 finishes, and the germline J gene fills in the end. This chain uses TRBV5-1 with TRBJ2-3, with 10 nucleotides matching TRBD2. Unmatched junction bases numbered 13, after V lost 10 bases and J lost 2 bases. Germline V CDR1 and CDR2: SGHRS, YFSETQ. The CDR3 runs 16 residues. The sequenced part of the CDR3 DNA is TGCGCCTCGGCTAGCGGGAGTAGAAGCACCACAGATACG. Amino acids: CASASGSRSTTDT. The whole CDR3 protein is CASASGSRSTTDTQYF.

This clone is labeled medium-sized based on frequency. The CDR3 goes on 3 residues after the read ends, and that part is filled in from the germline J gene. Other DNA sequences from this sample encode an identical CDR3 as well. The V and J genes are TRBV18 and TRBJ2-5, with a possible D match to TRBD2 (6 bases). The CDR3 consists of 13 residues. Germline CDR1 is KGHSH and CDR2 is LQKENI. Trimming left V 2 bases short and J 3 bases short, with 7 bases between. CDR3: CASSPRREETQYF. The DNA read from the CDR3 is TGTGCCAGCTCACCAAGGAGGGAAGAGACC.

Worth noting for this clone: The CDR3 goes on 3 residues after the read ends, and that part is filled in from the germline J gene. The J gene is TRBJ2-2, the V gene TRBV30; 11 bases line up with TRBD2. This CDR3 contains 16 residues. Germline CDR1 is GTSNPN and CDR2 is SVGIG (reference sequence). The trim removed 1 base at V and 1 base at J, leaving 2 bases unmatched. This CDR3 reads CAWSEGLAVNTGELFF. The CDR3 bases that were read are TGTGCCTGGAGTGAGGGACTAGCGGTGAACACCGGGGAG.

About this clone itself: Sequencing ends 3 residues short of the CDR3 end; the germline J gene provides the rest. This chain joins TRBV30 and TRBJ2-7; 8 bases align to TRBD2. Germline V gene data show CDR1 as GTSNPN and CDR2 as SVGIG (reference sequence). The CDR3 covers 14 residues. CDR3: CVSPVERELYEQYF. The DNA read from the CDR3 is TGTGTCTCACCCGTGGAGCGGGAGCTGTACGAG.

About this clone itself: The DNA ends 3 residues before the CDR3 does, and the rest of the CDR3 is filled in from the germline J gene. This sequence joins TRBV19 and TRBJ2-1, with 11 positions matching TRBD2. The CDR3 is 16 residues long. Germline CDR1 is LNHDA and CDR2 is SQIVND (reference sequence). The junction had 8 bases not matched to a gene; V was cut back by 1 base and J by 9 bases. The CDR3 loop is CASSIGMLAGGAEQFF. Partial CDR3 DNA: TGTGCCAGTAGTATAGGGATGCTAGCGGGAGGCGCTGAG. Filled out from reference TRBV19 and TRBJ2-1, the complete variable domain reads DGGITQSPKYLFRKEGQNVTLSCEQNLNHDAMYWYRQDPGQGLRLIYYSQIVNDFQKGDIAEGYSVSREKKESFPLTVTSAQKNPTAFYLCASSIGMLAGGAEQFFGPGTRLTVL.

Concerning this clone: The read ends 3 residues early relative to the CDR3; the germline J gene fills the gap. This chain joins TRBV18 and TRBJ2-7, with 8 positions matching TRBD2. Germline CDR1 is KGHSH and CDR2 is LQKENI. The CDR3 has 13 residues. Germline trimming cut 3 bases from V and 4 bases from J; bases unmatched to any gene: 2. This CDR3 is CASSPTSGYEQYF. The DNA read from the CDR3 is TGTGCCAGCTCACCCACTAGCGGATACGAG.

Regarding this clone: The sequenced fragment ends 3 residues before the CDR3 boundary, so the rest is inferred from the germline J gene. J is TRBJ1-2 and V is TRBV7-2; TRBD1 matches 10 bases. J gave up 5 bases and V 4 bases, and 7 bases lay outside the gene matches. The germline V gene has CDR1 SGHTA and CDR2 FQGNSA. The CDR3 extends over 15 amino acids. CDR3 DNA, as far as it was read: TGTGCCAGCAGCTCCAGACAGGGGGCGCTATATGGC. This codes for CASSSRQGALYG. The CDR3 in full is CASSSRQGALYGYTF.

As for this clone: The read terminates 3 residues ahead of where the CDR3 ends, so the germline J gene completes it. The chain uses TRBV18 and TRBJ2-1; 10 bases agree with TRBD2. CDR3 length: 16 residues. Losses at the gene ends were 0 bases for V and 9 bases for J; bases not matched to a gene: 8. Per the germline V gene, CDR1 is KGHSH and CDR2 is LQKENI. CDR3 bases read: TGTGCCAGCTCACCACCGAAGCGGGAGGGTAAAAGTGAG. Translated: CASSPPKREGKSE. The whole CDR3 protein is CASSPPKREGKSEQFF.